What follows are 2 T cell receptor beta chains derived from one specimen sequenced in a study of blood T cell repertoires in COVID-19. Profiling relied on immunoSEQ multiplex PCR, and the TCRdb table lists in-frame clones only, not all of them. Here the sample spans about 100,000 clones, less than 85% being singletons. Sequenced: peripheral blood. The receptors shown here come from a woman aged 60 to 75 with acute or convalescent COVID-19.

V is TRBV4-2 and J is TRBJ1-1; D possibly corresponds to TRBD1 (5 bases). Trimming removed 4 bases at V and 4 bases at J, with 16 bases between. The CDR3 has 15 residues. Germline V gene lookup returns CDR1 LGHNA and CDR2 YNFKEQ. The CDR3 DNA reads TGTGCCAGCAGCCCCCCTCGATTAGGGGTCACTGAAGCTTTCTTT. The encoded protein is CASSPPRLGVTEAFF.

This chain joins TRBV4-1 and TRBJ1-5; D is possibly TRBD1 (5 bases). The CDR3 consists of 17 residues. Germline lookup yields CDR1 MGHRA and CDR2 YSYEKL. The ends were cut back, 1 base at V and 0 bases at J, with 13 bases in the middle. CDR3 in amino acids: CASSQGGRQYSNQPQHF. The DNA for the CDR3 is TGCGCCAGCAGCCAAGGGGGCAGACAATATAGCAATCAGCCCCAGCATTTT.